This entry lists 14 T cell receptor beta chains sequenced from one sample in a study of CD8+ T cells in alopecia areata listed by TCRdb under 2018. The treatment or condition label corresponds to: oral pan-JAK inhibitor, 5-10 mg twice daily. The library came from the immunoSEQ multiplex PCR assay. For TCR sequencing, RNA was extracted from every sample and reverse transcribed into cDNA to serve as template. In its TCRdb copy, this immuneACCESS table keeps in-frame sequences only and misses some clones. Where compared with another copy, unresolved V genes explain less than half of these, and the others have no known cause. Within this sample are roughly 210,000 clones, with less than 45% of them counted one time only. The top ten hold around 3% of the sample. This specimen was CD4+ T cells sorted from blood, taken at roughly week 36, from a patient treated with tofacitinib. These receptors were collected from a human donor with alopecia areata.

The CDR3 sequence is CASSITGGRDTEAFF. The CDR3 DNA reads as TGTGCCAGCAGTATTACAGGTGGGAGGGACACTGAAGCTTTCTTT. The chain couples TRBV25-1 to TRBJ1-1; D might be TRBD1 (5 bases). The V gene lost 5 bases and the J gene lost 3 bases, with 16 bases spanning the gap. From germline, CDR1 is MGHDK and CDR2 SYGVNS. The CDR3 loop spans 15 amino acids.

The CDR3 sequence: CSVGFEPEAFF. Written as DNA, the CDR3 is TGCAGCGTTGGTTTTGAGCCCGAAGCTTTCTTT. The chain is built from TRBV29-1 and TRBJ1-1; no firm D call. CDR1 is SQVTM, CDR2 ANQGSEA, per germline. V was pared by 4 bases and J by 8 bases, with 11 bases between. There are 11 residues in the CDR3. The full variable domain, completed using reference TRBV29-1 and TRBJ1-1, is SAVISQKPSRDICQRGTSLTIQCQVDSQVTMMFWYRQQPGQSLTLIATANQGSEATYESGFVIDKFPISRPNLTFSTLTVSNMSPEDSSIYLCSVGFEPEAFFGQGTRLTVV.

The chain recombines TRBV6-1 with TRBJ2-1, with D perhaps matching TRBD1 (5 bases). The length of the CDR3 is 14 residues. Trimming stripped 6 bases from V and 5 bases from J, with 14 bases between. The germline gives CDR1 MNHNS, CDR2 SASEGT. The CDR3 loop is CASRPPGQDNEQFF. CDR3 coding DNA: TGTGCCAGCAGACCTCCAGGACAAGACAATGAGCAGTTCTTC.

This clone was picked up a small number of times. The rearrangement joins TRBV10-3 to TRBJ2-7; 13 nucleotides match TRBD2. CDR3 length: 16 amino acids. V lost 6 bases to trimming and J lost 8 bases; unmatched junction nucleotides: 13. Germline lookup yields CDR1 ENHRY and CDR2 SYGVKD. DNA for the CDR3: TGTGCCATCAGGACTAGCGGGGGGAACGGTCACCCTCAGCAGTACTTC. Its protein product is CAIRTSGGNGHPQQYF.

V is TRBV5-1 and J is TRBJ2-6; unclear D gene. The CDR3 loop spans 16 amino acids. Per germline, CDR1 SGHRS and CDR2 YFSETQ. The germline V and J ends were trimmed by 0 bases and 0 bases, with 7 bases remaining between them. This CDR3 is CASSLDHGSGANVLTF. The CDR3 DNA reads as TGCGCCAGCAGCTTGGACCATGGCTCTGGGGCCAACGTCCTGACTTTC.

This clone has more than one count but fewer than ten. The genes are TRBV5-1 and TRBJ2-1; D is uncertain. The CDR3 is 16 amino acids. The V end was cut by 6 bases, the J end by 1 base, with 17 bases between. Germline CDR1 is SGHRS and CDR2 is YFSETQ. This chain's CDR3 is CASTPKVSSSYNEQFF. The CDR3 DNA reads as TGCGCCAGCACCCCGAAGGTGAGTTCGTCCTACAATGAGCAGTTCTTC.

The V gene is TRBV20-1, the J gene TRBJ2-4; possibly TRBD1 for D (6 bases). Trimming shortened V by 3 bases and J by 15 bases, and 15 bases separated the two germline ends. Germline V gives CDR1 DFQATT, CDR2 SNEGSKA (reference sequence). CDR3 length equals 11 residues. The CDR3 protein is CSASTGRGWYF. The DNA for the CDR3 is TGCAGTGCTAGTACTGGCAGGGGCTGGTACTTC.

This clone was seen once. The chain joins TRBV10-3 to TRBJ2-5, with D hard to call. This CDR3 has 14 residues. CDR1 and CDR2 (germline): ENHRY, SYGVKD. With 0 bases removed from V and 1 base from J, the gap between germline ends came to 6 bases. DNA for the CDR3: TGTGCCATCAGTGAGTCGACACTCCAAGAGACCCAGTACTTC. It codes for CAISESTLQETQYF.

This chain uses TRBV2 with TRBJ2-3; maybe TRBD2 (5 bases). Germline assignment: CDR1 SNHLY and CDR2 FYNNEI. Trimming cost V 8 bases and J 0 bases, with 15 bases left between them. There are 15 residues in the CDR3. The CDR3 loop reads CASVALADSTDTQYF. The CDR3 nucleotides are TGTGCCAGCGTTGCGCTAGCCGACAGCACAGATACGCAGTATTTT.

The J gene is TRBJ1-1, the V gene TRBV29-1; D may be TRBD1 (5 bases). V lost 6 bases, J lost 1 base, and 12 bases lay in between. CDR1 is SQVTM and CDR2 is ANQGSEA in the germline V gene. This CDR3 spans 13 amino acids. The CDR3, as DNA: TGCAGCGTGCAGGACACTCCGAACACTGAAGCTTTCTTT. Translating gives CSVQDTPNTEAFF.

The genes are TRBV18 and TRBJ2-4, with TRBD2 matching 10 bases. Germline trimming cut 6 bases from V and 2 bases from J; bases unmatched to any gene: 7. CDR1 is KGHSH, CDR2 LQKENI, per germline. The CDR3 consists of 16 residues. The CDR3 sequence: CASSEAGGLTKNIQYF. The CDR3 DNA is TGTGCCAGCTCCGAAGCGGGAGGGCTAACCAAAAACATTCAGTACTTC.

The rearrangement joins TRBV28 to TRBJ2-5; 9 positions match TRBD2. Germline assignment: CDR1 MDHEN and CDR2 SYDVKM. V shed 7 bases, J shed 5 bases, and the junction held 11 bases outside the gene matches. This CDR3 comprises 15 residues. The CDR3 coding sequence is TGTGCCAGCACCATTAGCGGGAGAACTGGTGAGACCCAGTACTTC. Translated: CASTISGRTGETQYF.

This clone was seen many times. The V call is TRBV7-9, the J call TRBJ2-7; perhaps TRBD2 as D (6 bases). This CDR3 has 15 amino acids. V was cut by 5 bases and J by 1 base, with 15 bases left in between. The germline gives CDR1 SEHNR, CDR2 FQNEAQ (reference sequence). The CDR3 DNA reads TGTGCCAGCAGCCCATCCGGGGGTTATTCCTACGAGCAGTACTTC. This encodes CASSPSGGYSYEQYF.

The V and J genes are TRBV29-1 and TRBJ1-1; 7 bases match TRBD1. The CDR3 runs to 13 residues. Germline CDR1 is SQVTM and CDR2 is ANQGSEA. V was pared by 5 bases and J by 0 bases, with 3 bases of the junction left unmatched. This CDR3 is CSVHRGMNTEAFF. DNA of the CDR3: TGCAGCGTTCACAGGGGAATGAACACTGAAGCTTTCTTT.